Below, one T cell receptor (beta chain) is given with its context. Antigen specificity is unknown. Time point of the sample: baseline, week 1 (first vaccination visit). Treatment indicated: pre-vaccination baseline after standard-of-care therapy. This entry belongs to a study of a mutant IDH1 vaccine in newly diagnosed glioma. Germline V gene data show CDR1 as SGHNT and CDR2 as YENEEA. Trimming stripped 2 bases from V and 0 bases from J, with 10 bases between. CDR3 length: 16 amino acids. Overall study results and limits: Induction of immune responses by the vaccine occurred in about 95% of patients.

Libraries were prepared by immunoSEQ multiplex PCR; TCRdb keeps only in-frame clonotypes and omits some of them. The data show about 67,000 clones, 83% seen once. The rearrangement uses TRBV11-3 and TRBJ2-2, with D possibly being TRBD1 or TRBD2 (5 bases each). The specimen comprised peripheral blood mononuclear cells (PBMCs), sampled from a glioma patient treated with radiotherapy, temozolomide or both. The TCR originated in a woman aged 18-29 years with glioma. Some clones in this sample may be carry-over from other donors' samples. CDR3 in amino acids: CASSLPGTSNTGELFF. As DNA, the CDR3 is TGTGCCAGCAGCTTACCGGGGACGTCGAACACCGGGGAGCTGTTTTTT.